This TCR beta chain was recovered during a study of shared clonotypes between healthy human individuals. Sequenced by immunoSEQ multiplex PCR; TCRdb stores in-frame clones only, minus some. This sample yields 750,000 to 1,000,000 clones, of which roughly 92% are seen a single time; about 25% belongs to the top ten. Naive CD8 cells lacked CD45RO, underwent positive selection for CCR7 and left out terminally differentiated effector memory CD45RA+ cells. The V end lost 5 bases, the J end lost 4 bases, and 12 bases lay between the germline ends. Germline V gives CDR1 MNHNS, CDR2 SASEGT. The CDR3 sequence is 13 residues long.

Specimen: naive CD8+ T cells sorted from blood. This chain joins TRBV6-1 and TRBJ2-7; TRBD1 might be the D (6 bases). The clonotype was recovered from a man younger than 45 in good health. CDR3 in DNA: TGTGCCAGCAGTTCAGGGGCCCCTTACGAGCAGTACTTC. This encodes CASSSGAPYEQYF.